Listed below are T cell receptor beta chains from one sample, sequenced in a study of CD8 T cells in ankylosing spondylitis. TCRdb recomputed calls from the 5' RACE reads with MiXCR, one row per CDR3 protein. The sample consists of under 200,000 distinct CDR3 sequences, approximately 9% of them appearing once. The sample was blood, either unsorted or a sorted T cell fraction (not recorded which). The source of these receptors is a female donor with ankylosing spondylitis or in good health (not recorded which). Each CDR3 is given with its conserved first and last residue. A D gene is named only where the DNA matches it firmly. Clone size is given for some rows only: seen once, a few or many times, or a class if the clone is expanded.

many	TRBV20-1	TRBD2	TRBJ2-7	TGCAGTGCTAGAGGGACTAGCGTCTACGAGCAGTACTTC	CSARGTSVYEQYF
few	TRBV7-2	-	TRBJ1-6	TGTGCCAGCAGCCCCCACATAGCCGGTTCACCCCTCCACTTT	CASSPHIAGSPLHF
-	TRBV7-6	-	TRBJ2-1	TGTGCCAGCAGCCACGCACCAGGGGATGAGCAGTTCTTC	CASSHAPGDEQFF
-	TRBV20-1	-	TRBJ2-4	TGCAGTGCTAGTTCGCGGGCCAAAAACATTCAGTACTTC	CSASSRAKNIQYF
many	TRBV9	TRBD2	TRBJ2-5	TGTGCCAGCAGCGTATTCAGCGGGAGGGCCGAGGAGACCCAGTACTTC	CASSVFSGRAEETQYF
few	TRBV27	-	TRBJ2-1	TGTGCCAGCAGTTTCCGGGGGAACAATGAGCAGTTCTTC	CASSFRGNNEQFF
many	TRBV7-8	-	TRBJ2-1	TGTGCCAGCAGCTGGGGGCGGCGCGGCGATGAGCAGTTCTTC	CASSWGRRGDEQFF
-	TRBV12-3/TRBV12-4	-	TRBJ1-2	TGTGCCAGCAGCGCCGGGACTGGCTACACCTTC	CASSAGTGYTF
-	TRBV20-1	-	TRBJ2-1	TGCAGTGCTAGAACTCGGGGGGCCCACAATGAGCAGTTCTTC	CSARTRGAHNEQFF
few	TRBV27	-	TRBJ2-1	TGTGCCAGCAGTTTAGTGGCCAGAAATGAGCAGTTCTTC	CASSLVARNEQFF
few	TRBV6-6	-	TRBJ2-1	TGTGCCAGCAGTTACTCGACTGAGCAGTTCTTC	CASSYSTEQFF
few	TRBV4-3	TRBD1	TRBJ2-6	TGCGCCAGCAGCCTCACCAGGGGGCTTGGGGCCAACGTCCTGACTTTC	CASSLTRGLGANVLTF
few	TRBV7-9	TRBD2	TRBJ2-3	TGTGCCAGCAGCCGACTAGCGGGCCGCTGGGACGCAGATACGCAGTATTTT	CASSRLAGRWDADTQYF
-	TRBV7-9	TRBD1	TRBJ1-2	TGTGCCAGCAGCTTAGTGGGACAGGGGGCTGTTGGCTACACCTTC	CASSLVGQGAVGYTF
few	TRBV21-1	-	TRBJ2-1	TGTGCCAGCAGCAAACGGAGGCAGGATTACAATGAGCAGTTCTTC	CASSKRRQDYNEQFF
few	TRBV4-1	TRBD1	TRBJ2-1	TGCGCCAGCACCCGCGGGACAGGGACCTACAATGAGCAGTTCTTC	CASTRGTGTYNEQFF
few	TRBV4-2	TRBD1	TRBJ2-3	TGTGCCAGCAGCCAAGACGACAGGGTTGGGACAGATACGCAGTATTTT	CASSQDDRVGTDTQYF
few	TRBV29-1	TRBD2	TRBJ2-1	TGCAGCGTTGTGCCTAGCGGGAGAGGGAACAATGAGCAGTTCTTC	CSVVPSGRGNNEQFF
medium-sized	TRBV4-2	-	TRBJ2-6	TGTGCCAGCAGCCAAGATGGAACCTCTGGGGCCAACGTCCTGACTTTC	CASSQDGTSGANVLTF
few	TRBV10-3	-	TRBJ1-1	TGCGGGACCCTGGACGATATGAACACTGAAGCTTTCTTT	CGTLDDMNTEAFF
many	TRBV29-1	-	TRBJ1-1	TGCAGCGTTCTTTCAGCGAGCGGCACTGAAGCTTTCTTT	CSVLSASGTEAFF
few	TRBV15	TRBD2	TRBJ2-1	TGTGCCACCAGCACTCTAGCGGGAGGCCATGAGCAGTTCTTC	CATSTLAGGHEQFF